These T cell receptor beta chains were read from a single sample in a study. This table comes from immunoSEQ multiplex PCR, and its TCRdb copy is limited to in-frame clones, with some not included. The data show 60,000 to 75,000 clones, just under 95% seen once. Sequenced input: PBMCs. The receptors originated from a middle-aged man with rheumatoid arthritis. CDR3s include the opening cysteine and the closing phenylalanine or tryptophan. The D gene is left open where the match is weak. The size of a clone is reported for some rows only, either as once, few or many, or as a class for expanded clones.

d_call j_call clone_size v_call cdr3_nt cdr3_aa
NA TRBJ2-2 NA TRBV9 TGTGCCAGCAGCGTAGTAAGGCCATCCACCGGGGAGCTGTTTTTT CASSVVRPSTGELFF
NA TRBJ2-7 once TRBV27 TGTGCCAGCAGTCCCCGCCCTCCAGGGGCCTCCTACGAGCAGTACTTC CASSPRPPGASYEQYF
NA TRBJ1-5 NA TRBV10-3 TGTGCCACCTCTCAACAGCCCGAAGTTCAGCCCCAGCATTTT CATSQQPEVQPQHF
TRBD2 TRBJ2-1 NA TRBV7-9 TGTGCCAGCAGCTCAACCGGGACTAGCGGCAACAATGAGCAGTTCTTC CASSSTGTSGNNEQFF
NA TRBJ2-3 NA TRBV6-5 TGTGCCACCGCGGACTGGGAAGGATTGGATACGCAGTATTTT CATADWEGLDTQYF
TRBD1 TRBJ2-7 NA TRBV5-1 TGCGCCAGCAGCTCCACCTCAGGGGGCGCCTACGAGCAGTACTTC CASSSTSGGAYEQYF
NA TRBJ1-3 few TRBV7-7 TGTGCTAGCAGCCCTGACAGCTCTGGAAACACCATATATTTT CASSPDSSGNTIYF
NA TRBJ1-1 NA TRBV2 TGTGCCAGCAGGCGCGGGGCGAAGGGCACTGAAGCTTTCTTT CASRRGAKGTEAFF
TRBD1 TRBJ1-6 NA TRBV27 TGTGCCAGCAGTCCGGGACAGGGCATTTCACCCCTCCACTTT CASSPGQGISPLHF
NA TRBJ1-5 NA TRBV5-3 TGTGCCAGAAGCTTCAACGGGAGCCGCCGTCAGCCCCAGCATTTT CARSFNGSRRQPQHF
NA TRBJ2-5 NA TRBV12-5 TGTGCTAGTGGTACAGGGAGCCAAGAGACCCAGTACTTC CASGTGSQETQYF
NA TRBJ1-2 NA TRBV7-9 TGTGCCAGCACCCACGCCGGTCATCCCTATGGCTACACCTTC CASTHAGHPYGYTF
NA TRBJ2-7 NA TRBV5-6 TGTGCCAGCAGCTTGGCACTGCTCGAAACCTACGAGCAGTACTTC CASSLALLETYEQYF
TRBD1 TRBJ2-3 NA TRBV11-2 TGTGCCAGCAGCTTAGTGTTAGGGTTCGGACAGGGATTCACAGATACGCAGTATTTT CASSLVLGFGQGFTDTQYF
NA TRBJ1-5 few TRBV6-2/TRBV6-3 TGTGCCAGCAGTTACGAATTTCAGGGCAATCAGCCCCAGCATTTT CASSYEFQGNQPQHF
NA TRBJ1-1 NA TRBV29-1 TGCAGCGTTGAATCCGGCAACACTGAAGCTTTCTTT CSVESGNTEAFF
TRBD2 TRBJ2-5 NA TRBV3-1/TRBV3-2 TGTGCCAGCAGCCAAGGACTAGCGGGGGGCCAAGAGACCCAGTACTTC CASSQGLAGGQETQYF
NA TRBJ2-7 NA TRBV6-5 TGTGCCAGCAGTTACGTAGGCAGGGGATACGAGCAGTACTTC CASSYVGRGYEQYF
NA TRBJ1-4 NA TRBV3-1/TRBV3-2 TGTGCCAGCAGCCAAGAGTTGGCAGGCACTAATGAAAAACTGTTTTTT CASSQELAGTNEKLFF
TRBD1 TRBJ2-1 NA TRBV3-1/TRBV3-2 TGTGCCAGCAGCCAAGAGGAGGGACAGGGGTTGGATGAGCAGTTCTTC CASSQEEGQGLDEQFF
NA TRBJ1-4 NA TRBV2 TGTGCCAGCAGTGAGGGTTTCGTAGGGAGTGGGGAAAAACTGTTTTTT CASSEGFVGSGEKLFF
TRBD1 TRBJ2-7 once TRBV3-1/TRBV3-2 TGTGCCAGCAGCCAAGCTTCGGGACAGCCCTACGAGCAGTACTTC CASSQASGQPYEQYF
TRBD1 TRBJ1-2 NA TRBV5-1 TGCGCCAGCAGCTTGGACAGGGGGCACGGCTACACCTTC CASSLDRGHGYTF
TRBD1 TRBJ1-5 NA TRBV7-2 TGTGCCAGCAGCTTAGGTGGGACAGGCAATCAGCCCCAGCATTTT CASSLGGTGNQPQHF
TRBD1 TRBJ1-3 NA TRBV30 TGTGCCTGGAGTTCCGACAGGGTCTCTGGAAACACCATATATTTT CAWSSDRVSGNTIYF
NA TRBJ2-1 NA TRBV6-2/TRBV6-3 TGTGCCAGCAGTTTTACACATATCTCCTACAATGAGCAGTTCTTC CASSFTHISYNEQFF
TRBD2 TRBJ2-1 NA TRBV6-4 TGTGCCAGCAGCCTGACTAGCGGGGGGGCGAGAAATGAGCAGTTCTTC CASSLTSGGARNEQFF
NA TRBJ1-1 NA TRBV18 TGTGCCAGCTCAGGGGCGAACACTGAAGCTTTCTTT CASSGANTEAFF
TRBD2 TRBJ2-1 NA TRBV20-1 TGCAGTGCTAGTCCTAGCGGGGGTGGGTACAATGAGCAGTTCTTC CSASPSGGGYNEQFF
NA TRBJ2-5 NA TRBV7-9 TGTGCCAGCAGCCCGGTCCAAGAGACCCAGTACTTC CASSPVQETQYF
TRBD1 TRBJ1-6 NA TRBV24-1 TGTGCCACCAGTGACCCTGGACAGGGGATGAATTCACCCCTCCACTTT CATSDPGQGMNSPLHF
NA TRBJ1-1 NA TRBV5-1 TGCGCCAGCAGCTTGGTCGGGGGGAACACTGAAGCTTTCTTT CASSLVGGNTEAFF
NA TRBJ1-5 NA TRBV5-6 TGTGCCAGCAGCTTGGCCGGGGTCAATCAGCCCCAGCATTTT CASSLAGVNQPQHF
TRBD1 TRBJ1-2 once TRBV6-4 TGTGCCAGCAGTGACCAAGGGACAGCCCTTTCCCATGGCTACACCTTC CASSDQGTALSHGYTF
NA TRBJ2-1 few TRBV29-1 TGCAGCGTTGAGCCATTTTCAGGGGGGGGACAATATGAGCAGTTCTTC CSVEPFSGGGQYEQFF
TRBD1 TRBJ1-2 NA TRBV3-1/TRBV3-2 TGTGCCAGCGCCCCCGGGACAGGGTATGGCTATGGCTACACCTTC CASAPGTGYGYGYTF
TRBD2 TRBJ2-1 NA TRBV7-3 TGTGCCAGCAGCCTTTCCGGGACTAGTACCCAACGACGGTTCTTC CASSLSGTSTQRRFF
NA TRBJ1-1 NA TRBV5-5 TGTGCCAGCAGCTTTACAACGGAAGCTTTCTTT CASSFTTEAFF
NA TRBJ1-5 NA TRBV2 TGTGCCAGCCCTGAATATCGGTGGGGGAGGGAGGTAAATCAGCCCCAGCATTTT CASPEYRWGREVNQPQHF
NA TRBJ2-3 NA TRBV6-5 TGTGCCAGCAATCCCACGGGATTGCGCACAGATACGCAGTATTTT CASNPTGLRTDTQYF
NA TRBJ1-1 few TRBV19 TGTGCCAGTAGTTTGGTAGGGTCTTCGGAAGCTTTCTTT CASSLVGSSEAFF
TRBD1 TRBJ1-5 NA TRBV27 TGTGCCAGCAGTTTAAGGATGACAGGGGGAGGGCCCCAGCATTTT CASSLRMTGGGPQHF
NA TRBJ2-7 NA TRBV6-5 TGTGCCAGCAGTTACGTGGACGAGCAGTACTTC CASSYVDEQYF
NA TRBJ1-2 once TRBV12-3/TRBV12-4 TGTGCCAGCAGTTTAACAGTGTACTATGGCTACACCTTC CASSLTVYYGYTF
TRBD1 TRBJ2-1 NA TRBV7-3 TGTGCCAGCAGCTTAGGGACAGGACTTTACAATGAGCAGTTCTTC CASSLGTGLYNEQFF
TRBD1 TRBJ2-7 NA TRBV10-3 TGTGCCATCAGGGCCGGGACAGGAAGCTCCTACGAGCAGTACTTC CAIRAGTGSSYEQYF
TRBD1 TRBJ1-4 NA TRBV5-6 TGTGCCAGCAGCTCGGGACAGATAAATGAAAAACTGTTTTTT CASSSGQINEKLFF
TRBD2 TRBJ2-7 NA TRBV4-3 TGCGCCAGCAGCCAAGATCCAGGGACTAGCGGGACCTACGAGCAGTACTTC CASSQDPGTSGTYEQYF
NA TRBJ2-7 NA TRBV29-1 TGCAGCGTTGCTGGGACTCCCCCTGGGGAGCAGTACTTC CSVAGTPPGEQYF
TRBD2 TRBJ2-7 NA TRBV24-1 TGTGCCACCAGTGCTAGCGGGGGTAGCTCCTACGAGCAGTACTTC CATSASGGSSYEQYF
NA TRBJ1-2 NA TRBV12-3/TRBV12-4 TGTGCCAGCACCTCAAAATATGGCTACACCTTC CASTSKYGYTF
NA TRBJ1-2 NA TRBV30 TGTGCCTGGAGTGTAACGGATTATGGCTACACCTTC CAWSVTDYGYTF
NA TRBJ2-7 NA TRBV4-1 TGCGCCAGCAGCCAAGATCAGGGGGGAGTCTACGAGCAGTACTTC CASSQDQGGVYEQYF
TRBD2 TRBJ2-1 NA TRBV30 TGTGCCTGGGCGGGGGGTCTCGATGAGCAGTTCTTC CAWAGGLDEQFF
NA TRBJ2-1 once TRBV28 TGTGCCAGCAGTTCCGTGGGAGGTTCCTACAATGAGCAGTTCTTC CASSSVGGSYNEQFF